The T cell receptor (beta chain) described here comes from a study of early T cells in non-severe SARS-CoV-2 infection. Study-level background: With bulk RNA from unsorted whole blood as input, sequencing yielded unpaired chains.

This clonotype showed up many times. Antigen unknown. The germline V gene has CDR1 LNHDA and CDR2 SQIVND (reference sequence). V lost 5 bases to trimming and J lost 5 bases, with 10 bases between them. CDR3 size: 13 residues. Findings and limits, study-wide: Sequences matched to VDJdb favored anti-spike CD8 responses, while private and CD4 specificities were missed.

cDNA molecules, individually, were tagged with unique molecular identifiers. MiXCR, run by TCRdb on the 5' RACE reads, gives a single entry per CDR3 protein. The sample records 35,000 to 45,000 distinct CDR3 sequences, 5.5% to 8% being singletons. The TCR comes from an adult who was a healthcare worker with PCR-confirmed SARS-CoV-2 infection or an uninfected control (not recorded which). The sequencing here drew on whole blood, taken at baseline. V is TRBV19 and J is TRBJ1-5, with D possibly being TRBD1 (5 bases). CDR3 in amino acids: CASSGTGDQPQHF. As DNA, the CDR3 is TGTGCCAGTAGTGGGACGGGTGATCAGCCCCAGCATTTT.